Listed below are T cell receptor beta chains from one sample, sequenced in a study of T-cell memory formation after mild COVID-19. TCRdb re-called the 5' RACE reads with MiXCR, one entry per CDR3 protein. Of 130,000 to 150,000 distinct CDR3 sequences detected, 6% to 7% appear once; the ten largest clones hold more than 2%. The sample taken for sequencing was PBMCs or a T cell subset sorted from them (not recorded which). The receptors were gathered from an adult woman who had mild COVID-19 (a few samples of this study predate the infection). Cell type and time point are not known. Both conserved end residues are part of each CDR3. D genes are given only for firm matches. Expanded clones are given a class, and other clones once, few, many or no size at all.

d_call: TRBD2; j_call: TRBJ2-5; clone_size: many; v_call: TRBV5-1; cdr3_length: 16; cdr3_nt: TGCGCCAGCAGCTCGGGACTAGCGGCGGCTAAAGAGACCCAGTACTTC; cdr3_aa: CASSSGLAAAKETQYF
d_call: NA; j_call: TRBJ2-5; clone_size: NA; v_call: TRBV7-8; cdr3_length: 17; cdr3_nt: TGTGCCAGCAGCTTAGCGCTCGGGCAGGGAGGTTCAGAGACCCAGTACTTC; cdr3_aa: CASSLALGQGGSETQYF
d_call: TRBD1; j_call: TRBJ1-5; clone_size: few; v_call: TRBV30; cdr3_length: 16; cdr3_nt: TGTGCCTGGAGTGTAAGCGCCCGGACAGGGAATCAGCCCCAGCATTTT; cdr3_aa: CAWSVSARTGNQPQHF
d_call: NA; j_call: TRBJ1-5; clone_size: NA; v_call: TRBV2; cdr3_length: 15; cdr3_nt: TGTGCCAGCAGTGGGGGAGTGGGGGGGGGTCAGCCCCAGCATTTT; cdr3_aa: CASSGGVGGGQPQHF
d_call: TRBD1; j_call: TRBJ2-3; clone_size: many; v_call: TRBV12-3/TRBV12-4; cdr3_length: 15; cdr3_nt: TGTGCCAGCAGCCCAGGGGGACAGGGGGAAGATACGCAGTATTTT; cdr3_aa: CASSPGGQGEDTQYF
d_call: TRBD2; j_call: TRBJ2-1; clone_size: few; v_call: TRBV5-4; cdr3_length: 17; cdr3_nt: TGTGCCAGCAGCTTTTTCTCTAGCGGGAGGCTCACCGATGAGCAGTTCTTC; cdr3_aa: CASSFFSSGRLTDEQFF
d_call: NA; j_call: TRBJ2-5; clone_size: few; v_call: TRBV4-2; cdr3_length: 15; cdr3_nt: TGTGCCAGCAGCCAAGATTCGGTTCGAGGGGAGACCCAGTACTTC; cdr3_aa: CASSQDSVRGETQYF
d_call: TRBD2; j_call: TRBJ2-1; clone_size: few; v_call: TRBV2; cdr3_length: 15; cdr3_nt: TGTGCCAGCAGGGGACTAGCGGGGGAGTATAATGAGCAGTTCTTC; cdr3_aa: CASRGLAGEYNEQFF
d_call: TRBD1; j_call: TRBJ2-2; clone_size: many; v_call: TRBV4-1; cdr3_length: 14; cdr3_nt: TGCGCCAGCAGCCGGGACAGCTCCACCGGGGAGCTGTTTTTT; cdr3_aa: CASSRDSSTGELFF
d_call: TRBD2; j_call: TRBJ2-1; clone_size: few; v_call: TRBV10-3; cdr3_length: 16; cdr3_nt: TGTGCCATCAAGTTGGGACTAGCGGGAGTTGACAATGAGCAGTTCTTC; cdr3_aa: CAIKLGLAGVDNEQFF
d_call: TRBD1; j_call: TRBJ1-2; clone_size: many; v_call: TRBV30; cdr3_length: 12; cdr3_nt: TGTGCCTGGAGTCGCGGACAGGGAAGATACACCTTC; cdr3_aa: CAWSRGQGRYTF
d_call: TRBD2; j_call: TRBJ2-1; clone_size: many; v_call: TRBV5-1; cdr3_length: 15; cdr3_nt: TGCGCCAGCAGCTCGGCGGGGGGGCCCTACAATGAGCAGTTCTTC; cdr3_aa: CASSSAGGPYNEQFF
d_call: NA; j_call: TRBJ2-3; clone_size: many; v_call: TRBV5-4; cdr3_length: 17; cdr3_nt: TGTGCCAGCAGCTCCCCCACCTTTCCAGCGGGCGCAGATACGCAGTATTTT; cdr3_aa: CASSSPTFPAGADTQYF
d_call: NA; j_call: TRBJ2-2; clone_size: NA; v_call: TRBV20-1; cdr3_length: 15; cdr3_nt: TGCAGTGCTCGATCCGGGACCCCTAACACCGGGGAGCTGTTTTTT; cdr3_aa: CSARSGTPNTGELFF
d_call: TRBD2; j_call: TRBJ2-3; clone_size: NA; v_call: TRBV29-1; cdr3_length: 15; cdr3_nt: TGCAGCGTTCTACTAGCGGGAGGGCCCACAGATACGCAGTATTTT; cdr3_aa: CSVLLAGGPTDTQYF
d_call: NA; j_call: TRBJ2-7; clone_size: many; v_call: TRBV7-2; cdr3_length: 12; cdr3_nt: TGTGCCAGCAGCCAGGGCTCCTACGAGCAGTACTTC; cdr3_aa: CASSQGSYEQYF
d_call: TRBD1; j_call: TRBJ1-5; clone_size: few; v_call: TRBV5-1; cdr3_length: 14; cdr3_nt: TGCGCCAGCAGTCGATCAGGGGGAGATCAGCCCCAGCATTTT; cdr3_aa: CASSRSGGDQPQHF
d_call: NA; j_call: TRBJ1-1; clone_size: many; v_call: TRBV20-1; cdr3_length: 15; cdr3_nt: TGCAGTGCTAGACAGGGTTCTAGTGTGGACACTGAAGCTTTCTTT; cdr3_aa: CSARQGSSVDTEAFF
d_call: TRBD2; j_call: TRBJ2-3; clone_size: NA; v_call: TRBV7-9; cdr3_length: 14; cdr3_nt: TGTGCCAGCAGCCAGCGGGAGGGCCCCGATACGCAGTATTTT; cdr3_aa: CASSQREGPDTQYF
d_call: NA; j_call: TRBJ2-7; clone_size: NA; v_call: TRBV19; cdr3_length: 12; cdr3_nt: TGTGCCAGTAGCCCCACTGGCGGGGAGCAGTACTTC; cdr3_aa: CASSPTGGEQYF
d_call: NA; j_call: TRBJ1-4; clone_size: NA; v_call: TRBV7-9; cdr3_length: 16; cdr3_nt: TGTGCCAGCAGCCCAGGCAATGGGGGATCTAATGAAAAACTGTTTTTT; cdr3_aa: CASSPGNGGSNEKLFF
d_call: NA; j_call: TRBJ2-7; clone_size: few; v_call: TRBV12-3/TRBV12-4; cdr3_length: 13; cdr3_nt: TGTGCCAGCAGTTCTAGACTAGACTACGAGCAGTACTTC; cdr3_aa: CASSSRLDYEQYF
d_call: NA; j_call: TRBJ2-1; clone_size: NA; v_call: TRBV5-1; cdr3_length: 14; cdr3_nt: TGCGCCAGCAGCTCCCCAGGGCGCTTAGGGAAGCAGTTCTTC; cdr3_aa: CASSSPGRLGKQFF
d_call: TRBD2; j_call: TRBJ2-5; clone_size: few; v_call: TRBV3-1; cdr3_length: 16; cdr3_nt: TGTGCCAGCAGCCAACAACGGGGGGGCGGTCAAGAGACCCAGTACTTC; cdr3_aa: CASSQQRGGGQETQYF
d_call: TRBD1; j_call: TRBJ2-7; clone_size: few; v_call: TRBV27; cdr3_length: 15; cdr3_nt: TGTGCCAGCAGTCAGCTCGACAGGGGGCCCTACGAGCAGTACTTC; cdr3_aa: CASSQLDRGPYEQYF
d_call: TRBD1; j_call: TRBJ2-2; clone_size: many; v_call: TRBV2; cdr3_length: 15; cdr3_nt: TGTGCCAGCAGTGCGGGACAGGGATCTGTAGGGGAGCTGTTTTTT; cdr3_aa: CASSAGQGSVGELFF
d_call: NA; j_call: TRBJ2-1; clone_size: many; v_call: TRBV20-1; cdr3_length: 13; cdr3_nt: TGCAGTTCTAGGAGGGGGAGGGACAATGAGCAGTTCTTC; cdr3_aa: CSSRRGRDNEQFF
d_call: NA; j_call: TRBJ2-6; clone_size: NA; v_call: TRBV6-2/TRBV6-3; cdr3_length: 15; cdr3_nt: TGTGCCAGCACCGCGACCGGCTCTGGGGCCAACGTCCTGACTTTC; cdr3_aa: CASTATGSGANVLTF
d_call: TRBD1; j_call: TRBJ1-1; clone_size: few; v_call: TRBV19; cdr3_length: 14; cdr3_nt: TGTGCCAGTAGTAGAAGGACAGGGGGCGGTGAAGCTTTCTTT; cdr3_aa: CASSRRTGGGEAFF
d_call: TRBD1; j_call: TRBJ2-4; clone_size: few; v_call: TRBV19; cdr3_length: 15; cdr3_nt: TGTGCCAGTAGTACCCTAGGGACAGGGGACAACATTCAGTACTTC; cdr3_aa: CASSTLGTGDNIQYF
d_call: NA; j_call: TRBJ1-2; clone_size: few; v_call: TRBV15; cdr3_length: 16; cdr3_nt: TGTGCCACCAGCAGCGGGCCCGCCAGTTTTAACTATGGCTACACCTTC; cdr3_aa: CATSSGPASFNYGYTF
d_call: NA; j_call: TRBJ1-3; clone_size: NA; v_call: TRBV6-1; cdr3_length: 17; cdr3_nt: TGTGCCAGCAGTGAAGCGCCTTATCTCCTCTCTGGAAACACCATATATTTT; cdr3_aa: CASSEAPYLLSGNTIYF
d_call: TRBD2; j_call: TRBJ2-4; clone_size: NA; v_call: TRBV12-3/TRBV12-4; cdr3_length: 16; cdr3_nt: TGTGCCAGCACCGTGACTAGCGGGGGTGTGGGGAACATTCAGTACTTC; cdr3_aa: CASTVTSGGVGNIQYF
d_call: NA; j_call: TRBJ2-1; clone_size: NA; v_call: TRBV21-1; cdr3_length: 16; cdr3_nt: TGTGCCAGCAGCAAAGCGCCCCCGGGAGGGTACAATGAGCAGTTCTTC; cdr3_aa: CASSKAPPGGYNEQFF
d_call: NA; j_call: TRBJ1-2; clone_size: many; v_call: TRBV12-3/TRBV12-4; cdr3_length: 14; cdr3_nt: TGTGCCAGCAGTTTGGCGGGAGGTTATTATGGCTACACCTTC; cdr3_aa: CASSLAGGYYGYTF
d_call: NA; j_call: TRBJ2-5; clone_size: NA; v_call: TRBV7-3; cdr3_length: 14; cdr3_nt: TGTGCCAGCAGCCCCGGCCCGACCCAAGAGACCCAGTACTTC; cdr3_aa: CASSPGPTQETQYF
d_call: NA; j_call: TRBJ2-1; clone_size: NA; v_call: TRBV2; cdr3_length: 14; cdr3_nt: TGTGCCATACAGCCAGGTGACGGGGACAATGAGCAGTTCTTC; cdr3_aa: CAIQPGDGDNEQFF
d_call: TRBD1; j_call: TRBJ2-1; clone_size: NA; v_call: TRBV5-4; cdr3_length: 16; cdr3_nt: TGTGCCAGCAGCTTCGCCGGGACAGGGGGATTCGGTGAGCAGTTCTTC; cdr3_aa: CASSFAGTGGFGEQFF
d_call: NA; j_call: TRBJ1-4; clone_size: many; v_call: TRBV7-9; cdr3_length: 15; cdr3_nt: TGTGCCAGCAGCCCAGACGGCGGGGGCTATGAAAAACTGTTTTTT; cdr3_aa: CASSPDGGGYEKLFF
d_call: NA; j_call: TRBJ1-1; clone_size: many; v_call: TRBV18; cdr3_length: 13; cdr3_nt: TGTGCCAGCTCACCGGACAAGAACACTGAAGCTTTCTTT; cdr3_aa: CASSPDKNTEAFF